The 20 T cell receptor beta chains presented below share a single source sample, sequenced in a study of T cell responses to AZD1222 COVID-19 vaccine. Sequencing used immunoSEQ multiplex PCR; TCRdb keeps in-frame clones, though not all of them. This table has over 60,000 clones, roughly 80% appearing once. The specimen was peripheral blood, collected 28 days after the second AZD1222 dose. Receptors originate from an adult who received the AZD1222 COVID-19 vaccine.

This chain joins TRBV7-8 and TRBJ2-7; D uncertain. Germline lookup yields CDR1 SGHVS and CDR2 FQNEAQ. The V end was cut by 2 bases, the J end by 0 bases, with 2 bases between. CDR3 length equals 12 residues. The CDR3 spells CASSLFSYEQYF. The CDR3 nucleotides are TGTGCCAGCAGCTTATTCTCCTACGAGCAGTACTTC.

The chain combines TRBV10-3 with TRBJ2-7; 9 bases are shared with TRBD1. With V trimmed by 8 bases and J by 6 bases, 5 bases remained unmatched. The germline gives CDR1 ENHRY, CDR2 SYGVKD. CDR3 length: 12 amino acids. The CDR3 sequence: CAIQGQGPEQYF. Written as DNA, the CDR3 is TGTGCCATCCAAGGACAGGGGCCCGAGCAGTACTTC.

This rearrangement joins TRBV5-6 to TRBJ1-4; D is uncertain. Germline lookup yields CDR1 SGHDT and CDR2 YYEEEE. The length of the CDR3 is 15 residues. Trimming took 1 base from V and 2 from J, leaving 9 bases between them. CDR3 in DNA: TGTGCCAGCAGCTTGATGGCCTGGACTAATGAAAAACTGTTTTTT. Translating it yields CASSLMAWTNEKLFF.

The chain has TRBV19 and TRBJ1-5; D remains ambiguous. CDR1 is LNHDA, CDR2 SQIVND, per germline (reference sequence). The CDR3 sequence is 14 residues long. V dropped 5 bases and J dropped 0 bases, with 8 bases sitting between them. The CDR3 is CASSFGDSNQPQHF. The CDR3 DNA reads as TGTGCCAGTAGTTTTGGAGATAGCAATCAGCCCCAGCATTTT.

The V and J genes are TRBV5-5 and TRBJ1-3; no firm D call. The germline CDR1 and CDR2 sequences are SGHKS and YYEKEE (reference sequence). This CDR3 comprises 16 residues. V lost 6 bases and J 0 bases, leaving 16 bases between the germline ends. The DNA of the CDR3 is TGTGCCAGCACCCCATTGGGCCGGAGCTCTGGAAACACCATATATTTT. It translates to CASTPLGRSSGNTIYF.

The CDR3 protein is CASRDRDREAFF. DNA of the CDR3: TGTGCCAGTAGAGACCGGGACAGGGAAGCTTTCTTT. This chain joins TRBV19 and TRBJ1-1, with 8 positions matching TRBD1. With V trimmed by 6 bases and J by 8 bases, 5 bases remained unmatched. The CDR3 spans 12 residues. The germline gives CDR1 LNHDA, CDR2 SQIVND (reference sequence).

This clone was found a few times. The chain has TRBV6-4 and TRBJ2-1; maybe TRBD1 (5 bases). V lost 0 bases and J 5 bases, leaving 5 bases between the germline ends. This CDR3 spans 13 amino acids. Per germline, CDR1 MRHNA and CDR2 SNTAGT. CDR3 nucleotides: TGTGCCAGCAGTGACTCGGGGCACAATGAGCAGTTCTTC. Residues: CASSDSGHNEQFF.

A single count supports this clone. The chain is built from TRBV2 and TRBJ1-5; D is unresolved. This CDR3 spans 13 amino acids. The germline V and J ends were trimmed by 4 bases and 6 bases, with 10 bases remaining between them. Per the germline V gene, CDR1 is SNHLY and CDR2 is FYNNEI. This CDR3 is CASSVIAGQPQHF. CDR3 in DNA: TGTGCCAGCAGTGTCATCGCCGGTCAGCCCCAGCATTTT. The full variable domain, its missing parts supplied by reference TRBV2 and TRBJ1-5, is EPEVTQTPSHQVTQMGQEVILRCVPISNHLYFYWYRQILGQKVEFLVSFYNNEISEKSEIFDDQFSVERPDGSNFTLKIRSTKLEDSAMYFCASSVIAGQPQHFGDGTRLSIL.

J is TRBJ2-4 and V is TRBV2; D is uncertain. Germline CDR1 is SNHLY and CDR2 is FYNNEI. The CDR3 loop spans 11 amino acids. V was clipped by 7 bases and J by 0 bases, with 1 base between them. CDR3 region: CASTAKNIQYF. The CDR3 DNA follows: TGTGCCAGCACAGCCAAAAACATTCAGTACTTC.

The V and J genes are TRBV19 and TRBJ1-1, with D tentatively TRBD1 (6 bases). The germline CDR1 and CDR2 sequences are LNHDA and SQIVND (reference sequence). This CDR3 spans 14 amino acids. V lost 6 bases to trimming and J lost 1 base, with 12 bases between them. CDR3 in DNA: TGTGCCAGTAGGGGGGGCCAGGGGAACACTGAAGCTTTCTTT. It specifies CASRGGQGNTEAFF.

The chain is built from TRBV11-3 and TRBJ1-1; no definite D call. The germline V gene encodes CDR1 SGHNT and CDR2 YENEEA. The CDR3 totals 13 residues. V was clipped by 5 bases and J by 3 bases, with 10 bases between them. The CDR3 DNA reads TGTGCCAGCAGCCTCGTAAGGGACACTGAAGCTTTCTTT. This codes for CASSLVRDTEAFF.

This sequence joins TRBV5-6 and TRBJ1-1; D ambiguous. Germline V gene lookup returns CDR1 SGHDT and CDR2 YYEEEE. CDR3 length: 12 residues. Trimming removed 1 base at V and 7 bases at J, with 8 bases between. The CDR3 is CASSLTVGEAFF. CDR3 sequence (DNA): TGTGCCAGCAGCTTGACAGTAGGTGAAGCTTTCTTT.

This clone was picked up a small number of times. The chain employs TRBV9 and TRBJ1-1; 8 nucleotides align to TRBD1. There are 17 residues in the CDR3. Per the germline V gene, CDR1 is SGDLS and CDR2 is YYNGEE. Trimming at V came to 2 bases and at J to 2 bases, leaving 11 bases not matched to a gene. CDR3 region: CASSVAPPQGANTEAFF. The DNA of the CDR3 is TGTGCCAGCAGCGTGGCCCCCCCCCAGGGGGCAAACACTGAAGCTTTCTTT.

This clone was recorded a few times. The genes are TRBV5-6 and TRBJ1-6; a possible D gene is TRBD1 (6 bases). The V and J ends lost 0 bases and 2 bases respectively, with 9 bases between them. The CDR3 is made up of 16 amino acids. Per germline, CDR1 SGHDT and CDR2 YYEEEE. The CDR3 DNA follows: TGTGCCAGCAGCTTGGATCCAGGGGCCTATAATTCACCCCTCCACTTT. This sequence encodes CASSLDPGAYNSPLHF.

The chain couples TRBV5-4 to TRBJ1-4, with D unresolved. V shed 4 bases and J shed 8 bases, with 15 bases lying between them. The CDR3 spans 14 residues. CDR1 is SGHNT, CDR2 YYREEE, per germline (reference sequence). CDR3 residues: CASSTHSRQEKLFF. The CDR3 DNA reads TGTGCCAGCAGCACTCACAGCCGACAAGAAAAACTGTTTTTT.

The chain carries TRBV6-1 and TRBJ1-3, with TRBD1 matching over 7 bases. This CDR3 has 16 amino acids. Germline assignment: CDR1 MNHNS and CDR2 SASEGT. V dropped 3 bases and J dropped 2; count of bases not matched to a gene: 7. CDR3 sequence (DNA): TGTGCCAGCAGTGAGGTACCGACAGGGACTGGAAACACCATATATTTT. Protein sequence: CASSEVPTGTGNTIYF.

The chain uses TRBV5-6 and TRBJ1-1, with 9 bases matching TRBD1. V was clipped by 1 base and J by 6 bases; unmatched bases: 1. Germline CDR1 and CDR2: SGHDT and YYEEEE. The CDR3 extends over 13 amino acids. The CDR3 sequence: CASSLYRGPEAFF. In DNA form, the CDR3 reads TGTGCCAGCAGCTTGTACAGGGGGCCTGAAGCTTTCTTT.

The V and J genes are TRBV19 and TRBJ2-2; TRBD2 matches at 12 bases. CDR1 is LNHDA and CDR2 is SQIVND in the germline V gene (reference sequence). With 5 bases clipped from V and 3 bases from J, the junction kept 4 bases outside the gene matches. CDR3 length: 16 amino acids. The CDR3 region is CASSFRLAGDTGELFF. CDR3 sequence (DNA): TGTGCCAGTAGTTTTAGACTAGCGGGGGACACCGGGGAGCTGTTTTTT.

V usage is TRBV24-1 and J usage is TRBJ2-2; D is perhaps TRBD2 (6 bases). V lost 9 bases, J lost 1 base, and 11 bases lay in between. Germline values: CDR1 KGHDR, CDR2 SFDVKD. This CDR3 is 14 amino acids long. For the CDR3, the DNA is TGTGCCACCTCCGGGACTGGGAACACCGGGGAGCTGTTTTTT. Its translation: CATSGTGNTGELFF.

The chain has TRBV4-1 and TRBJ2-7, with D unclear. V was clipped by 0 bases and J by 4 bases, with 16 bases between them. Germline CDR1 is MGHRA and CDR2 is YSYEKL. This CDR3 comprises 16 residues. This CDR3 reads CASSQEAGFFVYEQYF. The CDR3 DNA follows: TGCGCCAGCAGCCAAGAAGCAGGATTTTTCGTGTACGAGCAGTACTTC.